These 28 T cell receptor beta chains originate from one sample sequenced in a study of T-cell memory formation after mild COVID-19. TCRdb re-derived calls from the 5' RACE reads in MiXCR, one entry per CDR3 protein. The table has almost 350,000 distinct CDR3 sequences, around a fifth seen once. Sequencing was carried out using PBMCs or a T cell subset sorted from them (not recorded which). The receptors stem from a young man who had mild COVID-19 (a few samples of this study predate the infection). Cell type and time point are not known.

The rearrangement links TRBV5-6 to TRBJ1-5, with TRBD1 matching 7 bases. Germline V CDR1 and CDR2: SGHDT, YYEEEE. V was clipped by 4 bases and J by 7 bases; unmatched bases: 5. This CDR3 is 13 amino acids long. The chain's CDR3 is CASSATGDQPQHF. The CDR3, as DNA: TGTGCCAGCAGCGCCACAGGGGACCAGCCCCAGCATTTT.

This clonotype appeared a few times. The chain has TRBV11-2 and TRBJ2-1; 9 nucleotides match TRBD1. This CDR3 comprises 13 residues. CDR1 SGHAT and CDR2 FQNNGV come from the germline V gene. V shed 11 bases and J 3 bases; nucleotides not matched to a gene: 5. The CDR3 protein is CAVTGQGYNEQFF. The CDR3 DNA reads TGTGCCGTAACGGGACAGGGCTACAATGAGCAGTTCTTC.

This clonotype was seen more than once but under ten times. V gene TRBV3-1 combines with J gene TRBJ1-6; 12 positions match TRBD1. This CDR3 is 15 amino acids long. Germline V gene data show CDR1 as LGHDT and CDR2 as YNNKEL (reference sequence). V shed 9 bases, J shed 9 bases, and the junction held 9 bases outside the gene matches. The CDR3 loop reads CASRPGQGASSPLHF. Written as DNA, the CDR3 is TGTGCCAGTAGACCGGGACAGGGGGCGAGTTCACCCCTCCACTTT.

The chain carries TRBV12-3 or TRBV12-4 and TRBJ2-3, with a tentative D call TRBD1 (6 bases). This CDR3 region has 15 residues. Trimming left V 6 bases short and J 0 bases short, with 13 bases between. CDR3 sequence reads: CASSAGEPSTDTQYF. The DNA of the CDR3 is TGTGCCAGCAGCGCAGGGGAACCTAGCACAGATACGCAGTATTTT.

The V and J genes are TRBV4-3 and TRBJ1-1, with D maybe TRBD1 (5 bases). With 4 bases removed from V and 1 base from J, the gap between germline ends came to 10 bases. CDR1 is LGHNA, CDR2 YSLEER, per germline. This CDR3 contains 14 residues. CDR3 loop: CASSRITGNTEAFF. CDR3 coding DNA: TGCGCCAGCAGCCGGATTACAGGGAACACTGAAGCTTTCTTT.

V and J are TRBV3-1 and TRBJ2-1, with D unclear. Between the trimmed V and J ends, which lost 0 bases and 3 bases, there was a span of 9 bases. In germline, CDR1 is LGHDT, CDR2 YNNKEL (reference sequence). This CDR3 spans 15 amino acids. CDR3 DNA sequence: TGTGCCAGCAGCCAAGATTTGCAGATCTACAATGAGCAGTTCTTC. The encoded protein is CASSQDLQIYNEQFF.

This clonotype has just a few counts. The chain combines TRBV5-5 with TRBJ2-5; 12 bases match TRBD1. Germline trimming cut 3 bases from V and 5 bases from J; bases unmatched to any gene: 8. Germline V gene lookup returns CDR1 SGHKS and CDR2 YYEKEE (reference sequence). The CDR3 contains 16 residues. The CDR3 loop is CASSSTGQGAGETQYF. The CDR3 bases are TGTGCCAGCAGCTCGACGGGACAGGGGGCCGGCGAGACCCAGTACTTC. The full variable domain, completed using reference TRBV5-5 and TRBJ2-5, is DAGVTQSPTHLIKTRGQQVTLRCSPISGHKSVSWYQQVLGQGPQFIFQYYEKEERGRGNFPDRFSARQFPNYSSELNVNALLLGDSALYLCASSSTGQGAGETQYFGPGTRLLVL.

The chain recombines TRBV9 with TRBJ2-3, with 11 nucleotides matching TRBD2. Unmatched junction bases numbered 5, after V lost 3 bases and J lost 2 bases. The CDR3 is 16 residues long. Germline CDR1 reads SGDLS; CDR2 reads YYNGEE. The CDR3 protein is CASSGLAGLPTDTQYF. CDR3 coding DNA: TGTGCCAGCAGCGGACTAGCGGGGCTCCCCACAGATACGCAGTATTTT.

The V gene is TRBV13, the J gene TRBJ1-2; 7 nucleotides align to TRBD1. The J segment lost 2 bases and the V segment lost 5 bases, leaving 5 bases of the junction unmatched. Germline V gives CDR1 PRHDT, CDR2 FYEKMQ (reference sequence). The CDR3 is made up of 14 amino acids. CDR3 sequence: CASSARGGNYGYTF. The CDR3 DNA follows: TGTGCCAGCAGCGCCAGGGGGGGCAACTATGGCTACACCTTC.

V gene TRBV6-5 combines with J gene TRBJ2-7; D is uncertain. V lost 0 bases, J lost 0 bases, and 6 bases lay in between. CDR1 is MNHEY, CDR2 SVGAGI, per germline. This CDR3 contains 14 residues. The DNA of the CDR3 is TGTGCCAGCAGTTACTCGGCCAGCTCCTACGAGCAGTACTTC. The encoded protein is CASSYSASSYEQYF.

This clonotype turned up a few times. The J gene is TRBJ2-3, the V gene TRBV14; no firm D call. Germline V gives CDR1 SGHDN, CDR2 FVKESK. This CDR3 is built from 15 residues. V gave up 4 bases and J gave up 0 bases, with 11 bases separating them. CDR3 protein: CASSRDLISTDTQYF. DNA for the CDR3: TGTGCCAGCAGCCGAGACTTAATTAGCACAGATACGCAGTATTTT.

This chain connects TRBV10-1 to TRBJ2-3; D is uncertain. The CDR3 has 14 residues. The V end lost 2 bases, the J end lost 7 bases, and 13 bases lay between the germline ends. Germline assignment: CDR1 WNHNN and CDR2 SYGVQD (reference sequence). The CDR3 loop is CASSEQAFSHTQYF. CDR3 coding DNA: TGCGCCAGCAGTGAGCAGGCTTTTTCACATACGCAGTATTTT.

In this sample, this clonotype turned up a few times. This rearrangement joins TRBV5-1 to TRBJ1-2; 9 bases agree with TRBD1. The germline CDR1 and CDR2 sequences are SGHRS and YFSETQ. J lost 5 bases, V lost 5 bases, and 7 bases had no gene match. This CDR3 has 14 amino acids. CDR3 amino acids: CASRTQTGGYGYTF. DNA of the CDR3: TGCGCCAGCAGAACCCAGACAGGGGGATATGGCTACACCTTC.

This chain joins TRBV30 and TRBJ1-1; D is ambiguous. Germline assignment: CDR1 GTSNPN and CDR2 SVGIG (reference sequence). Trimming left V 4 bases short and J 11 bases short, with 17 bases between. The CDR3 is 12 residues long. The CDR3 protein is CAWTSVAGLAFF. The CDR3 nucleotides read TGTGCCTGGACGAGCGTGGCAGGCTTGGCTTTCTTT. The full variable domain, rest sourced from reference TRBV30 and TRBJ1-1, is SQTIHQWPATLVQPVGSPLSLECTVEGTSNPNLYWYRQAAGRGLQLLFYSVGIGQISSEVPQNLSASRPQDRQFILSSKKLLLSDSGFYLCAWTSVAGLAFFGQGTRLTVV.

This clonotype was counted only a few times. The rearrangement uses TRBV4-1 and TRBJ2-1; 9 bases agree with TRBD2. Germline V gene data show CDR1 as MGHRA and CDR2 as YSYEKL. The CDR3 consists of 16 residues. With 0 bases clipped from V and 8 bases from J, the junction kept 8 bases outside the gene matches. CDR3 amino acids: CASSQDPGTSPHEQFF. The CDR3 nucleotides are TGCGCCAGCAGCCAAGATCCGGGGACTAGCCCCCATGAGCAGTTCTTC.

The table lists this clonotype with many counts. The gene calls are TRBV5-1 and TRBJ2-3; TRBD1 matches 8 bases. Germline CDR1 reads SGHRS; CDR2 reads YFSETQ. CDR3 size: 16 residues. Trimming cost V 4 bases and J 0 bases; bases outside gene matches: 7. The CDR3 bases are TGCGCCAGCAGCGTGGTCGGGACAGGAAGCACAGATACGCAGTATTTT. Translated: CASSVVGTGSTDTQYF.

J is TRBJ1-4 and V is TRBV6-5; D uncertain. The V end was cut by 2 bases, the J end by 4 bases, with 8 bases between. This CDR3 spans 14 amino acids. From germline, CDR1 is MNHEY and CDR2 SVGAGI. This CDR3 reads CASSYGVDNEKLFF. The CDR3 DNA sequence: TGTGCCAGCAGTTACGGAGTGGATAATGAAAAACTGTTTTTT.

This clonotype was seen a few times. This chain connects TRBV12-3 or TRBV12-4 to TRBJ2-1; 12 bases map to TRBD2. J lost 9 bases, V lost 5 bases, and 2 bases had no gene match. This CDR3 comprises 13 residues. The CDR3 sequence is CASSPSGGAEQFF. The CDR3, as DNA: TGTGCCAGCAGTCCTAGCGGGGGGGCTGAGCAGTTCTTC.

This clonotype was counted between two and nine times. The chain combines TRBV20-1 with TRBJ1-1; the match to TRBD1 covers 9 bases. The CDR3 totals 16 residues. Germline V gives CDR1 DFQATT, CDR2 SNEGSKA (reference sequence). Trimming at V came to 5 bases and at J to 3 bases, leaving 13 bases not matched to a gene. CDR3 sequence (DNA): TGCAGTGCTGGGGACAGGGCGTTTTTGTGGGACACTGAAGCTTTCTTT. Translating it yields CSAGDRAFLWDTEAFF.

This clonotype has more than one count but fewer than ten. The chain carries TRBV28 and TRBJ2-3, with D perhaps matching TRBD2 (7 bases). The CDR3 contains 15 residues. Germline V gene data show CDR1 as MDHEN and CDR2 as SYDVKM. Trimming removed 7 bases at V and 5 bases at J, with 19 bases between. For the CDR3, the DNA is TGTGCCAGCATCCCACGGGGGGCCGGCCAAGATACGCAGTATTTT. The encoded protein is CASIPRGAGQDTQYF.

The chain couples TRBV11-2 to TRBJ1-2; D is ambiguous. The CDR3 sequence is 15 residues long. The V end was cut by 7 bases, the J end by 1 base, with 16 bases between. In germline, CDR1 is SGHAT, CDR2 FQNNGV. CDR3 loop: CASNNFGSRNYGYTF. CDR3 sequence (DNA): TGTGCCAGCAATAACTTCGGCAGCCGTAACTATGGCTACACCTTC. Complete variable domain (other parts from reference TRBV11-2 and TRBJ1-2): EAGVAQSPRYKIIEKRQSVAFWCNPISGHATLYWYQQILGQGPKLLIQFQNNGVVDDSQLPKDRFSAERLKGVDSTLKIQPAKLEDSAVYLCASNNFGSRNYGYTFGSGTRLTVV.

This clonotype occurred many times. This rearrangement joins TRBV6-5 to TRBJ2-7; the D gene is possibly TRBD1 (6 bases). Trimming cost V 6 bases and J 6 bases, with 12 bases left between them. Germline assignment: CDR1 MNHEY and CDR2 SVGAGI. The CDR3 has 12 residues. The CDR3 is CASRHTGTEQYV. CDR3 DNA sequence: TGTGCCAGCAGACATACAGGGACCGAGCAGTACGTC.

This clonotype occurred a few times. This chain connects TRBV7-9 to TRBJ2-2; 7 nucleotides line up with TRBD1. This CDR3 has 18 amino acids. Germline CDR1 reads SEHNR; CDR2 reads FQNEAQ (reference sequence). The trim removed 2 bases at V and 5 bases at J, leaving 14 bases unmatched. The CDR3 DNA sequence: TGTGCCAGCAGCTTACGTCTCCAAACAGGGGTAGGGACCGGGGAGCTGTTTTTT. Amino acids: CASSLRLQTGVGTGELFF.

The rearrangement uses TRBV4-1 and TRBJ2-2, with 11 bases lining up with TRBD2. The ends lost 2 bases at V and 3 bases at J; junction bases unmatched: 5. Germline CDR1 reads MGHRA; CDR2 reads YSYEKL. The CDR3 sequence is 17 residues long. CDR3 bases: TGCGCCAGCAGCCAACCGGGACTAGCGGTCTACACCGGGGAGCTGTTTTTT. Its translation is CASSQPGLAVYTGELFF.

The chain combines TRBV19 with TRBJ2-1; possibly TRBD2 for D (6 bases). V was pared by 7 bases and J by 3 bases, with 16 bases between. The germline V gene encodes CDR1 LNHDA and CDR2 SQIVND (reference sequence). The CDR3 is 15 residues long. CDR3 in amino acids: CASNPGLALYNEQFF. The CDR3 bases are TGTGCCAGTAATCCGGGACTCGCCCTCTACAATGAGCAGTTCTTC. The entire variable domain, with the rest obtained from reference TRBV19 and TRBJ2-1, is as follows: DGGITQSPKYLFRKEGQNVTLSCEQNLNHDAMYWYRQDPGQGLRLIYYSQIVNDFQKGDIAEGYSVSREKKESFPLTVTSAQKNPTAFYLCASNPGLALYNEQFFGPGTRLTVL.

The genes are TRBV3-1 and TRBJ1-1; D call uncertain. Trimming removed 0 bases at V and 7 bases at J, with 12 bases between. CDR1 is LGHDT and CDR2 is YNNKEL in the germline V gene (reference sequence). The CDR3 is made up of 14 amino acids. The CDR3 reads CASSQDYVGLEAFF. Written as DNA, the CDR3 is TGTGCCAGCAGCCAAGATTATGTCGGACTTGAAGCTTTCTTT.

This chain joins TRBV7-9 and TRBJ2-3; 9 nucleotides line up with TRBD1. The ends lost 1 base at V and 3 bases at J; junction bases unmatched: 5. Germline lookup yields CDR1 SEHNR and CDR2 FQNEAQ (reference sequence). The CDR3 length is 16 residues. The CDR3, as DNA: TGTGCCAGCAGCTTAGTGCCCGGACAGGGGACAGATACGCAGTATTTT. Translation gives CASSLVPGQGTDTQYF.

This clonotype appeared a few times. J is TRBJ2-1 and V is TRBV7-9; TRBD2 matches 14 bases. The CDR3 covers 15 residues. The V gene end was trimmed by 7 bases and the J gene end by 3 bases; junction bases not matched to a gene: 2. Looked up from germline, CDR1 is SEHNR and CDR2 is FQNEAQ (reference sequence). This CDR3 is CASNGLAGGYNEQFF. CDR3 sequence (DNA): TGTGCCAGCAATGGACTAGCGGGGGGCTACAATGAGCAGTTCTTC. Looking up the rest from reference TRBV7-9 and TRBJ2-1 gives the full variable domain: DTGVSQNPRHKITKRGQNVTFRCDPISEHNRLYWYRQTLGQGPEFLTYFQNEAQLEKSRLLSDRFSAERPKGSFSTLEIQRTEQGDSAMYLCASNGLAGGYNEQFFGPGTRLTVL.